Following are 18 T cell receptor beta chains from one sample sequenced in a study of Ad26.COV2.S vaccination and SARS-CoV-2 variants (dated by TCRdb to the early 2020s). Libraries were prepared through the immunoSEQ multiplex PCR assay. TCRdb took this table from immuneACCESS and kept in-frame rearrangements with V and J called. Such tables lack part of the clones; where checked against another copy, unresolved V genes explain under half of the gap, and the rest is unexplained. Counted in this sample were about 400,000 clones; 83% of them appeared once. The top ten constitute 7% to 9.5% of the sample. This specimen's treatment or condition label, per the study, means: around 19 received Ad26.COV2.S at low or high dose, single or two shots; 5 received placebo; per-sample allocation not given. Repertoires of vaccine and placebo recipients were sequenced from samples taken on day 63 after the first injection.

The sequencing used peripheral blood, collected in a trial of Ad26.COV2.S vaccine versus placebo. All receptors derive from a person between 18 and 65 years old who received the Ad26.COV2.S COVID-19 vaccine or a placebo.

This clone was recorded only once. The CDR3 sequence is CASNGAVDTEAFF. The CDR3 region has the DNA TGTGCCAGTAATGGGGCTGTAGACACTGAAGCTTTCTTT. The chain is built from TRBV19 and TRBJ1-1; tentative D call: TRBD1 (5 bases). V was pared by 7 bases and J by 3 bases, with 12 bases between. Germline V gives CDR1 LNHDA, CDR2 SQIVND (reference sequence). The CDR3 spans 13 residues.

The rearrangement uses TRBV5-4 and TRBJ2-7; D remains ambiguous. The CDR3 extends over 14 amino acids. Germline CDR1 SGHNT, CDR2 YYREEE (reference sequence). V was cut by 4 bases and J by 0 bases, with 11 bases left in between. CDR3 coding DNA: TGTGCCAGCAGCCCCGGGCCCCCCTCCTACGAGCAGTACTTC. This sequence encodes CASSPGPPSYEQYF.

The chain joins TRBV7-9 to TRBJ2-2; 9 bases map to TRBD1. The CDR3 is 16 residues long. Germline CDR1 SEHNR, CDR2 FQNEAQ (reference sequence). Trimming at V came to 5 bases and at J to 5 bases, leaving 9 bases not matched to a gene. CDR3 region: CASSAPRDRVTGELFF. The CDR3 nucleotides are TGTGCCAGCAGCGCGCCCCGGGACAGGGTTACCGGGGAGCTGTTTTTT.

This clone has just a few counts. The rearrangement uses TRBV5-6 and TRBJ2-2, with D possibly being TRBD1 or TRBD2 (5 bases each). Trimming pared 2 bases from V and 2 bases from J, leaving 13 bases between. The CDR3 spans 16 residues. From germline, CDR1 is SGHDT and CDR2 YYEEEE. CDR3 nucleotide sequence: TGTGCCAGCAGCTTTTGGGACGGGATCAACACCGGGGAGCTGTTTTTT. Its protein product is CASSFWDGINTGELFF.

This clone was seen just once. This rearrangement joins TRBV28 to TRBJ1-2; D gene uncertain. From germline, CDR1 is MDHEN and CDR2 SYDVKM. V was cut by 7 bases and J by 6 bases, with 9 bases left in between. This CDR3 is built from 11 residues. As DNA, the CDR3 is TGTGCCAGCACCGCGACCGATGGCTACACCTTC. It encodes CASTATDGYTF.

Comments on this clone: Other DNA variants within this sample encode the same CDR3. The chain couples TRBV24-1 to TRBJ2-2; the D is unclear. CDR1 and CDR2 from the germline V gene are KGHDR and SFDVKD. The CDR3 has 11 amino acids. The V and J ends lost 5 bases and 5 bases respectively, with 2 bases between them. CDR3 loop: CATSGTGELFF. CDR3 bases: TGTGCCACCAGTGGTACCGGGGAGCTGTTTTTT.

J is TRBJ1-1 and V is TRBV2; D may be TRBD1 (6 bases). The CDR3 loop spans 13 amino acids. V dropped 6 bases and J dropped 2 bases, with 10 bases sitting between them. Germline V CDR1 and CDR2: SNHLY, FYNNEI. CDR3 sequence reads: CASRQGGNTEAFF. In DNA, the CDR3 is TGTGCCAGCAGACAGGGAGGCAACACTGAAGCTTTCTTT. The entire variable domain, with the rest obtained from reference TRBV2 and TRBJ1-1, is as follows: EPEVTQTPSHQVTQMGQEVILRCVPISNHLYFYWYRQILGQKVEFLVSFYNNEISEKSEIFDDQFSVERPDGSNFTLKIRSTKLEDSAMYFCASRQGGNTEAFFGQGTRLTVV.

J is TRBJ2-1 and V is TRBV7-3; D gene ambiguous. The CDR3 spans 11 residues. Germline V gives CDR1 SGHTA, CDR2 FQGTGA. Trimming took off 5 bases at V and 5 bases at J, with 4 bases between the two ends. The CDR3 sequence is CASSNDNEQFF. The DNA for the CDR3 is TGTGCCAGCAGCAACGACAATGAGCAGTTCTTC.

V is TRBV6-1 and J is TRBJ1-5, with D perhaps matching TRBD1 (5 bases). The V and J ends lost 1 base and 7 bases respectively, with 8 bases between them. The CDR3 covers 13 residues. Germline CDR1 is MNHNS and CDR2 is SASEGT. Written as DNA, the CDR3 is TGTGCCAGCAGTGAAGTGGGGCAACAGCCCCAGCATTTT. It yields the protein CASSEVGQQPQHF.

This clone was observed a handful of times. V gene TRBV5-1 combines with J gene TRBJ1-3; TRBD1 matches at 7 bases. With V trimmed by 5 bases and J by 11 bases, 7 bases remained unmatched. This CDR3 has 12 amino acids. The germline gives CDR1 SGHRS, CDR2 YFSETQ. This CDR3 reads CASRRDSEAIYF. CDR3 coding DNA: TGCGCCAGCAGGCGGGACAGTGAGGCCATATATTTT. The full variable domain, its missing parts supplied by reference TRBV5-1 and TRBJ1-3, is KAGVTQTPRYLIKTRGQQVTLSCSPISGHRSVSWYQQTPGQGLQFLFEYFSETQRNKGNFPGRFSGRQFSNSRSEMNVSTLELGDSALYLCASRRDSEAIYFGEGSWLTVV.

V is TRBV5-4 and J is TRBJ1-2, with D hard to call. Germline-derived CDR1 and CDR2 are SGHNT and YYREEE (reference sequence). V shed 7 bases and J shed 4 bases, with 17 bases lying between them. The CDR3 is 14 residues long. The CDR3 sequence is CASFYRGQIYGYTF. The CDR3 DNA reads TGTGCCAGCTTCTATAGAGGTCAGATCTATGGCTACACCTTC.

The gene calls are TRBV12-3 or TRBV12-4 and TRBJ2-5; D may be TRBD2 (6 bases). V was clipped by 0 bases and J by 9 bases, with 11 bases between them. There are 13 residues in the CDR3. CDR3 coding DNA: TGTGCCAGCAGTTTAGCAGGGTGGGGGGCCCAGTACTTC. Amino acid sequence: CASSLAGWGAQYF.

This clone was recorded a few times. The rearrangement links TRBV24-1 to TRBJ1-5; TRBD1 matches 7 bases. Germline loops: CDR1 KGHDR, CDR2 SFDVKD. With V trimmed by 5 bases and J by 5 bases, 2 bases remained unmatched. This CDR3 is 13 amino acids long. The CDR3 protein is CATSGQGDQPQHF. The CDR3 DNA reads TGTGCCACCAGTGGGCAGGGGGATCAGCCCCAGCATTTT.

V and J are TRBV13 and TRBJ2-3, with unresolved D. The V gene lost 4 bases and the J gene lost 2 bases, with 22 bases spanning the gap. The CDR3 contains 18 residues. Germline lookup yields CDR1 PRHDT and CDR2 FYEKMQ (reference sequence). In DNA form, the CDR3 reads TGTGCCAGCAGCTCACCCCGACTTACAGTGGGATCCACAGATACGCAGTATTTT. Encoded protein: CASSSPRLTVGSTDTQYF. Drawing the rest from reference TRBV13 and TRBJ2-3, the complete variable domain is AAGVIQSPRHLIKEKRETATLKCYPIPRHDTVYWYQQGPGQDPQFLISFYEKMQSDKGSIPDRFSAQQFSDYHSELNMSSLELGDSALYFCASSSPRLTVGSTDTQYFGPGTRLTVL.

This chain links TRBV19 with TRBJ1-2, with TRBD1 as a possible D gene (5 bases). Per germline, CDR1 LNHDA and CDR2 SQIVND (reference sequence). Trimming stripped 5 bases from V and 8 bases from J, with 27 bases between. The CDR3 runs to 17 residues. The CDR3, as DNA: TGTGCCAGTAGTGCCCTAGGGGTACAGTCCATCGGGGTAGGCTACACCTTC. It codes for CASSALGVQSIGVGYTF.

The V gene is TRBV28, the J gene TRBJ1-1; unclear D gene. Germline assignment: CDR1 MDHEN and CDR2 SYDVKM. The CDR3 has 15 residues. Trimming left V 0 bases short and J 1 base short, with 9 bases between. This CDR3 reads CASSLWPQRNTEAFF. The CDR3 coding sequence is TGTGCCAGCAGTTTATGGCCCCAGAGGAACACTGAAGCTTTCTTT.

The chain couples TRBV15 to TRBJ1-1; D gene unclear. Germline assignment: CDR1 LNHNV and CDR2 YYDKDF (reference sequence). Between the trimmed V and J ends, which lost 1 base and 7 bases, there was a span of 10 bases. CDR3 length: 13 residues. For the CDR3, the DNA is TGTGCCACCAGCAGAGCCGACACCATTGAAGCTTTCTTT. Translated: CATSRADTIEAFF.

The rearrangement joins TRBV27 to TRBJ1-1; D unclear. Germline V gene lookup returns CDR1 MNHEY and CDR2 SMNVEV (reference sequence). The CDR3 has 13 residues. Trimming left V 8 bases short and J 3 bases short, with 13 bases between. The CDR3 sequence: CASSTVIDTEAFF. Here the CDR3 DNA reads TGTGCCAGCTCCACGGTGATTGACACTGAAGCTTTCTTT.